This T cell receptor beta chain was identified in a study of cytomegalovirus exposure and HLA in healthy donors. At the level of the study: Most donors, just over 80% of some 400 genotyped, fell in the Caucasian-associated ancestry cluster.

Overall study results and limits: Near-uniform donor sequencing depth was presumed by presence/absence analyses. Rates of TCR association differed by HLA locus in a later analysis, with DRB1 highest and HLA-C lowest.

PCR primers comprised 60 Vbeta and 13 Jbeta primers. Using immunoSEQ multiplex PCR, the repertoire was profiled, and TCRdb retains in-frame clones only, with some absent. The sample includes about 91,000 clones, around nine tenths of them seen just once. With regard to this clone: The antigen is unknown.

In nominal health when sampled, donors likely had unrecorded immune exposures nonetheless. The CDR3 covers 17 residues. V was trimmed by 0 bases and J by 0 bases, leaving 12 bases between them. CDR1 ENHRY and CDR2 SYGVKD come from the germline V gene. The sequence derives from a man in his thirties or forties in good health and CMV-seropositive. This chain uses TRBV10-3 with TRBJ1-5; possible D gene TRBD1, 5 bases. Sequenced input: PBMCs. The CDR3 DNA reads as TGTGCCATCAGTGAGTCGTTGGGGCAAACTAGCAATCAGCCCCAGCATTTT. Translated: CAISESLGQTSNQPQHF.